These 2 T cell receptor beta chains originate from one sample sequenced in a study of quantifying T cell responses using KT2 cells. The overall study: TCR alpha and beta constant-region primers primed reverse transcription of RNA.

The cDNA 3' end received a ligated oligonucleotide with a UMI. The first PCR ran three to four cycles with an equimolar RC1.1 and RC1.2 beta primer mix. TCRdb processed the UMI-ligation and nested PCR reads anew with MiXCR; each CDR3 protein has one entry. In the table there are 25,000 to 40,000 distinct CDR3 sequences, 10% of which are singletons. Sequenced: PBMCs spiked with cells of the T cell clone KT2. The receptors were sampled from a human donor.

This rearrangement joins TRBV4-2 to TRBJ1-1; no reliable D call. This CDR3 contains 14 residues. The V end was cut by 4 bases, the J end by 1 base, with 10 bases between. The V gene's germline CDR1 is LGHNA and CDR2 YNFKEQ. CDR3 loop: CASSRPKGNTEAFF. The CDR3 nucleotides read TGTGCCAGCAGCCGCCCAAAGGGGAACACTGAAGCTTTCTTT.

This chain joins TRBV7-3 and TRBJ2-3; D is perhaps TRBD1 (5 bases). Trimming took 4 bases from V and 4 from J, leaving 12 bases between them. This CDR3 has 14 amino acids. Germline CDR1 reads SGHTA; CDR2 reads FQGTGA. CDR3 region: CASSSLKGSDTQYF. The CDR3 DNA reads TGTGCCAGCAGCTCCCTAAAGGGGTCAGATACGCAGTATTTT.